Below, one T cell receptor (beta chain) is given with its context. Its antigen is undetermined. The sample comes from a study of somatic mutations in cytotoxic T cells in rheumatoid arthritis. At the level of the study: Patient blood was drawn as 30 ml EDTA; the draw came right after diagnosis and before any treatment.

Study-level results: Age-matched healthy controls and rheumatoid arthritis patients had CD8+ T-cell clonality that did not differ significantly. Slight underrepresentation of TRBV07 in rheumatoid arthritis patients was not adjusted for multiple comparisons.

Germline CDR1 SGHRS, CDR2 YFSETQ. This CDR3 comprises 17 residues. V lost 5 bases to trimming and J lost 2 bases; unmatched junction nucleotides: 12. TCRdb's copy holds only in-frame clones and misses some; the assay was immunoSEQ multiplex PCR. The table has thousands of clones, around nine tenths seen once. This chain links TRBV5-1 with TRBJ1-2; 10 bases match TRBD1. The source is a woman aged 50 to 60 with rheumatoid arthritis. The sequenced material came from CD8+ T cells sorted from blood. CDR3 sequence: CASRGDRGLLFNYGYTF. The CDR3 bases are TGCGCCAGCAGGGGGGACAGGGGCCTCCTGTTCAACTATGGCTACACCTTC.